The 22 T cell receptor beta chains below were found in one sample sequenced in a study of T-cell reconstitution after alpha-beta-depleted transplantation in children. During its preparation, the TCRbeta library received unique molecular identifiers. A single record per CDR3 protein comes from TCRdb applying MiXCR to the PCR reads. This table holds some 390,000 distinct CDR3 sequences, 20% found once. The sequenced sample was PBMCs from the stem cell graft donor, obtained from the stem cell graft. The origin of the receptors is a human donor who donated a stem cell graft to a child with acute myeloid leukemia.

There are a few counts of this clonotype. The chain has TRBV12-3 or TRBV12-4 and TRBJ1-2; 7 bases fit TRBD1. The CDR3 contains 14 residues. Unmatched junction bases numbered 9, after V lost 6 bases and J lost 5 bases. The CDR3 bases are TGTGCCAGCAGACCTGACGGGACAGTTTATGGCTACACCTTC. Translation: CASRPDGTVYGYTF.

This clonotype appeared many times. V is TRBV20-1 and J is TRBJ1-5, with a possible D match to TRBD1 (6 bases). There are 12 residues in the CDR3. Trimming pared 8 bases from V and 2 bases from J, leaving 10 bases between. Germline lookup yields CDR1 DFQATT and CDR2 SNEGSKA (reference sequence). CDR3 region: CSSRGGNQPQHF. The CDR3 DNA reads TGCAGTTCCAGGGGAGGCAATCAGCCCCAGCATTTT.

The genes are TRBV9 and TRBJ2-2; 8 bases map to TRBD2. With 4 bases clipped from V and 3 bases from J, the junction kept 11 bases outside the gene matches. Looked up from germline, CDR1 is SGDLS and CDR2 is YYNGEE. The CDR3 consists of 17 residues. CDR3 nucleotides: TGTGCCAGCAGCTCCGCCCGGCTGCGGGGGGACACCGGGGAGCTGTTTTTT. As protein: CASSSARLRGDTGELFF.

This clonotype has just a few counts. This chain links TRBV20-1 with TRBJ2-3, with a weak D call TRBD2 (6 bases). The CDR3 consists of 18 residues. CDR1 and CDR2 from the germline V gene are DFQATT and SNEGSKA (reference sequence). The V gene lost 3 bases and the J gene lost 1 base, with 23 bases spanning the gap. The CDR3 spells CSASSQGYGRGGTDTQYF. In nucleotides, the CDR3 is TGCAGTGCTAGCTCGCAAGGGTACGGGAGAGGGGGCACAGATACGCAGTATTTT.

There are many counts of this clonotype. The chain links TRBV12-3 or TRBV12-4 to TRBJ2-3; no clear D gene. The CDR3 runs to 14 residues. Trimming pared 4 bases from V and 0 bases from J, leaving 8 bases between. The CDR3 here is CASSSYDSTDTQYF. The CDR3 DNA sequence: TGTGCCAGCAGTTCCTATGATAGCACAGATACGCAGTATTTT.

This clonotype was detected only once. This chain connects TRBV11-3 to TRBJ2-5; possible D gene TRBD1, 5 bases. The germline gives CDR1 SGHNT, CDR2 YENEEA. V lost 3 bases to trimming and J lost 5 bases, with 10 bases between them. CDR3 length: 13 residues. CDR3 sequence (DNA): TGTGCCAGCAGCTTGCCTAGGGGTGAGACCCAGTACTTC. It is translated as CASSLPRGETQYF.

This clonotype was counted many times. V and J are TRBV20-1 and TRBJ2-7; D tentatively fits TRBD1 or TRBD2 (5 bases each). The germline V and J ends were trimmed by 3 bases and 4 bases, with 13 bases remaining between them. The germline gives CDR1 DFQATT, CDR2 SNEGSKA (reference sequence). The CDR3 extends over 13 amino acids. The DNA of the CDR3 is TGCAGTGCTAGTATCGGGGCCCAATACGAGCAGTACTTC. Protein sequence: CSASIGAQYEQYF.

In this sample, this clonotype turned up a few times. V usage is TRBV7-2 and J usage is TRBJ2-3; no reliable D call. Trimming took off 5 bases at V and 3 bases at J, with 9 bases between the two ends. CDR3 length: 13 amino acids. Germline V gene sequence: CDR1 SGHTA, CDR2 FQGNSA. The CDR3 sequence: CASSRSGTDTQYF. CDR3 coding DNA: TGTGCCAGCAGCCGGAGTGGGACAGATACGCAGTATTTT.

This clonotype has only a few counts. This rearrangement joins TRBV10-3 to TRBJ2-3; D is unclear. The CDR3 contains 16 residues. V dropped 6 bases and J dropped 0 bases, with 16 bases sitting between them. Germline values: CDR1 ENHRY, CDR2 SYGVKD. The CDR3, as DNA: TGTGCCATCAGGAAGGTTAGCAGCCCTAGCACAGATACGCAGTATTTT. Translated, it gives CAIRKVSSPSTDTQYF.

The chain couples TRBV7-2 to TRBJ2-1; 9 bases are shared with TRBD2. The V gene's germline CDR1 is SGHTA and CDR2 FQGNSA. The CDR3 contains 14 residues. The V gene end was trimmed by 8 bases and the J gene end by 2 bases; junction bases not matched to a gene: 4. The CDR3 DNA reads TGTGCCAGCGCACGACTAGCGGCCTACAATGAGCAGTTCTTC. As protein: CASARLAAYNEQFF.

In this sample, this clonotype turned up a few times. The chain employs TRBV20-1 and TRBJ1-5, with no clear D. With 0 bases removed from V and 4 bases from J, the gap between germline ends came to 10 bases. Per germline, CDR1 DFQATT and CDR2 SNEGSKA (reference sequence). This CDR3 is 14 amino acids long. The CDR3 reads CSARDGAANQPQHF. The CDR3 coding sequence is TGCAGTGCTAGAGATGGCGCAGCTAATCAGCCCCAGCATTTT.

The genes are TRBV4-3 and TRBJ1-6; no clear D. Deletions cut 0 bases from V and 6 bases from J, with 9 bases between. Germline lookup yields CDR1 LGHNA and CDR2 YSLEER. The CDR3 is 15 amino acids. In nucleotides, the CDR3 is TGCGCCAGCAGCCAAGACGGGCACCTTAATTCACCCCTCCACTTT. Protein: CASSQDGHLNSPLHF.

The genes are TRBV12-3 or TRBV12-4 and TRBJ2-5; tentatively, D is TRBD1 (5 bases). Trimming left V 8 bases short and J 5 bases short, with 15 bases between. The CDR3 totals 13 residues. The DNA of the CDR3 is TGTGCCAGCGGTCAGGGTACCCGGGAGACCCAGTACTTC. It translates to CASGQGTRETQYF.

The rearrangement joins TRBV6-5 to TRBJ1-5; 12 bases agree with TRBD1. V dropped 5 bases and J dropped 7; count of bases not matched to a gene: 6. The CDR3 spans 15 residues. Germline-derived CDR1 and CDR2 are MNHEY and SVGAGI. Here the CDR3 DNA reads TGTGCCAGCAGTCATTCGGGACAGGGGGCCCAGCCCCAGCATTTT. It is translated as CASSHSGQGAQPQHF.

The table lists this clonotype with many counts. The rearrangement links TRBV29-1 to TRBJ2-1, with D perhaps matching TRBD1 (6 bases). The CDR3 loop spans 14 amino acids. Germline V CDR1 and CDR2: SQVTM, ANQGSEA. V was cut by 4 bases and J by 5 bases, with 15 bases left in between. CDR3 DNA sequence: TGCAGCGTTGGTGGTGGGACACGCAACAATGAGCAGTTCTTC. It is translated as CSVGGGTRNNEQFF.

The chain employs TRBV4-1 and TRBJ2-6, with 9 bases fitting TRBD1. Unmatched junction bases numbered 12, after V lost 3 bases and J lost 0 bases. Germline V gene data show CDR1 as MGHRA and CDR2 as YSYEKL. The CDR3 consists of 20 residues. The CDR3, as DNA: TGCGCCAGCAGCCACCCCGGAGGGACAGGGAATACCTCTGGGGCCAACGTCCTGACTTTC. Its translation is CASSHPGGTGNTSGANVLTF.

The chain combines TRBV24-1 with TRBJ2-1, with 9 bases that match TRBD2. The CDR3 spans 17 residues. CDR1 and CDR2 from the germline V gene are KGHDR and SFDVKD. V gave up 2 bases and J gave up 4 bases; unmatched junction bases: 8. As DNA, the CDR3 is TGTGCCACCAGTGATTCAATAGCGGGAGAAGGGTACAATGAGCAGTTCTTC. The encoded protein is CATSDSIAGEGYNEQFF.

This clonotype was counted a few times. This rearrangement joins TRBV28 to TRBJ2-5; TRBD2 matches 11 bases. The junction had 6 bases not matched to a gene; V was cut back by 6 bases and J by 3 bases. Germline CDR1 and CDR2: MDHEN and SYDVKM. This CDR3 comprises 15 residues. CDR3 in amino acids: CASSYSGRGEETQYF. DNA for the CDR3: TGTGCCAGCAGCTATAGCGGGAGGGGAGAAGAGACCCAGTACTTC.

This rearrangement joins TRBV30 to TRBJ2-1; 14 nucleotides agree with TRBD2. Germline lookup yields CDR1 GTSNPN and CDR2 SVGIG (reference sequence). This CDR3 spans 16 amino acids. Losses at the gene ends were 0 bases for V and 8 bases for J; bases not matched to a gene: 6. DNA for the CDR3: TGTGCCTGGAGTGTAGGGACTAGCGGGAGTCTAGATGAGCAGTTCTTC. Amino acids: CAWSVGTSGSLDEQFF.

The CDR3, as DNA: TGCAGTGCTAGAGAAGCGGGGACCACAGATACGCAGTATTTT. It specifies CSAREAGTTDTQYF. J is TRBJ2-3 and V is TRBV20-1, with 7 nucleotides matching TRBD2. The V gene end was trimmed by 0 bases and the J gene end by 2 bases; junction bases not matched to a gene: 2. The germline CDR1 and CDR2 sequences are DFQATT and SNEGSKA (reference sequence). CDR3 size: 14 residues.

J is TRBJ2-4 and V is TRBV2, with D unclear. The CDR3 length is 15 residues. Between the trimmed V and J ends, which lost 0 bases and 6 bases, there was a span of 12 bases. Germline V gene sequence: CDR1 SNHLY, CDR2 FYNNEI. The CDR3 loop reads CASSEASRPANIQYF. The CDR3 DNA reads as TGTGCCAGCAGTGAAGCGTCCAGACCCGCAAACATTCAGTACTTC. Variable domain in full (rest from reference TRBV2 and TRBJ2-4): EPEVTQTPSHQVTQMGQEVILRCVPISNHLYFYWYRQILGQKVEFLVSFYNNEISEKSEIFDDQFSVERPDGSNFTLKIRSTKLEDSAMYFCASSEASRPANIQYFGAGTRLSVL.

This clonotype was found many times. The V and J genes are TRBV29-1 and TRBJ1-2; possibly TRBD1 for D (6 bases). The germline CDR1 and CDR2 sequences are SQVTM and ANQGSEA. V lost 5 bases and J lost 0, with 10 bases in between. The CDR3 runs to 13 residues. The CDR3 here is CSVRGRSNYGYTF. The CDR3 DNA follows: TGCAGCGTTAGGGGGAGGTCTAACTATGGCTACACCTTC.